This T cell receptor (beta chain) was identified in a study of CD8 T cells in ankylosing spondylitis. Study-wide results and limits: Existing reports had already noted some motif variants in reactive arthritis synovial fluid and blood.

In this sample, this clonotype turned up many times. Its antigen is unidentified. Germline assignment: CDR1 MNHNS and CDR2 SASEGT. V trimming: 7 bases; J trimming: 2 bases; junction bases outside the gene matches: 7. The CDR3 spans 15 residues. Quantitative 5'-RACE with molecular barcodes produced the TCR beta libraries. TCRdb reprocessed the 5' RACE reads via MiXCR and lists one record per CDR3 protein. Of about 240,000 distinct CDR3 sequences listed, roughly 10% are singletons. The rearrangement links TRBV6-1 to TRBJ1-2; 10 positions match TRBD1. The specimen was blood, either unsorted or a sorted T cell fraction (not recorded which). The receptor was isolated from a male donor with ankylosing spondylitis or in good health (not recorded which). The CDR3 coding sequence is TGTGCCAGCACCCGAGCGGGACAGGGGAACTATGGCTACACCTTC. Its protein product is CASTRAGQGNYGYTF.